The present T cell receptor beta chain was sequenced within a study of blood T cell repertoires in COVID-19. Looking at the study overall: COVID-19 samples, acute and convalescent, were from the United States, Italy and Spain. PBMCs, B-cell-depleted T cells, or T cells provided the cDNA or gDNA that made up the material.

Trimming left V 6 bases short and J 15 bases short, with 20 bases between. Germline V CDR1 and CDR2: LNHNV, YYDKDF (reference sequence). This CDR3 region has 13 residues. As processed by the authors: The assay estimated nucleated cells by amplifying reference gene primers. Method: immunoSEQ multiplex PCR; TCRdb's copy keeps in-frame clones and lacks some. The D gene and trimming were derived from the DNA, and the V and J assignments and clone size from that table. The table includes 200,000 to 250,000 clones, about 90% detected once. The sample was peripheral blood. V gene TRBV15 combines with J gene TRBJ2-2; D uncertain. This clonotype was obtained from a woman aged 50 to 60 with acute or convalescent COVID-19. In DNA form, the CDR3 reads TGTGCCACCAGTCCCCTGCGGTACGGGTTGGTGTTTTTT. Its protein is CATSPLRYGLVFF.